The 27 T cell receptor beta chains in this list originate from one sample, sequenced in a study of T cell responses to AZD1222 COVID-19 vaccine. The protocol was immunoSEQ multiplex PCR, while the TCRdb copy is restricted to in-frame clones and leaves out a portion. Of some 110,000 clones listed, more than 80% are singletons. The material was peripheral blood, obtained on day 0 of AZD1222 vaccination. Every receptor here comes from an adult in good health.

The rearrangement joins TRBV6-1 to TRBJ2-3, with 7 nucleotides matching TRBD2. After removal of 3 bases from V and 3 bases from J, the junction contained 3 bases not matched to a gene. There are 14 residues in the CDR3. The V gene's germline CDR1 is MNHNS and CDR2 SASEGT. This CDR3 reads CASSDAGVTDTQYF. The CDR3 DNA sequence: TGTGCCAGCAGTGATGCGGGAGTGACAGATACGCAGTATTTT.

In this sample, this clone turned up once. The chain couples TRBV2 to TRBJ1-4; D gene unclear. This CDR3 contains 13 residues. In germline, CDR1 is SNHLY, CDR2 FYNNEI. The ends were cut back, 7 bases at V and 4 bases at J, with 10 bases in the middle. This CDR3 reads CASTAELNEKLFF. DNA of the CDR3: TGTGCCAGCACCGCGGAGCTTAATGAAAAACTGTTTTTT.

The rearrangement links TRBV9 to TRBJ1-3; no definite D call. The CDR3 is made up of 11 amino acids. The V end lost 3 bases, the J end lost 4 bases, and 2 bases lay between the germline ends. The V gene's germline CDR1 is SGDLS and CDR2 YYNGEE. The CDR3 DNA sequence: TGTGCCAGCAGCGGAGGAAACACCATATATTTT. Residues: CASSGGNTIYF.

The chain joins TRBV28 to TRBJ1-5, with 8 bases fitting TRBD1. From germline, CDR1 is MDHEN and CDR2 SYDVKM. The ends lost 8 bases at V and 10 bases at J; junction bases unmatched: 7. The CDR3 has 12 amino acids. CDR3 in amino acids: CASRTGSLPQHF. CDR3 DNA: TGTGCCAGCCGGACAGGGTCTCTTCCCCAGCATTTT. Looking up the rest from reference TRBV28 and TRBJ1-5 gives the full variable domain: DVKVTQSSRYLVKRTGEKVFLECVQDMDHENMFWYRQDPGLGLRLIYFSYDVKMKEKGDIPEGYSVSREKKERFSLILESASTNQTSMYLCASRTGSLPQHFGDGTRLSIL.

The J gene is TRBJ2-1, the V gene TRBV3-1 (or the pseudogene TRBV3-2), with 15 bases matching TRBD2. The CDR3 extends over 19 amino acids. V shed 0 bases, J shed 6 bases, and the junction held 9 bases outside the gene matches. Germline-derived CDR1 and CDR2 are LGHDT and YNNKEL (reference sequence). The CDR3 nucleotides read TGTGCCAGCAGCCAAGATCCCTGGACTAGCGGGGGGGCCCTCAATGAGCAGTTCTTC. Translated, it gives CASSQDPWTSGGALNEQFF.

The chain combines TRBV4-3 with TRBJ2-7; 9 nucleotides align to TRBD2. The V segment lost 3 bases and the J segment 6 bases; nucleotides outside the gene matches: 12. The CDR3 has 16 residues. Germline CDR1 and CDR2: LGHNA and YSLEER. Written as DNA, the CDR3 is TGCGCCAGCAGCCAGGTGAAGGTAGCGGGAGTTCCCGAGCAGTACTTC. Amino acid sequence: CASSQVKVAGVPEQYF.

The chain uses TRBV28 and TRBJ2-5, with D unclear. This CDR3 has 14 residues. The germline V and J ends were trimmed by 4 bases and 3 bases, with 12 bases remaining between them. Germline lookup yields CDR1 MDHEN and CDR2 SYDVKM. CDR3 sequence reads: CASSSRLWEETQYF. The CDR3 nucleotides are TGTGCCAGCAGTTCACGCCTATGGGAAGAGACCCAGTACTTC.

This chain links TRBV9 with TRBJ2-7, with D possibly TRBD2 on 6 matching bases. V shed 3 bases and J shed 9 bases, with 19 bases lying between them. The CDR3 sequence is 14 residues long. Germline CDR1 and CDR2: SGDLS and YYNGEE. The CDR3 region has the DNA TGTGCCAGCAGCGCCTCTTTCGGGACTCGGGGGCAGTACTTC. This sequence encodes CASSASFGTRGQYF. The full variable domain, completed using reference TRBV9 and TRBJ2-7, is DSGVTQTPKHLITATGQRVTLRCSPRSGDLSVYWYQQSLDQGLQFLIQYYNGEERAKGNILERFSAQQFPDLHSELNLSSLELGDSALYFCASSASFGTRGQYFGPGTRLTVT.

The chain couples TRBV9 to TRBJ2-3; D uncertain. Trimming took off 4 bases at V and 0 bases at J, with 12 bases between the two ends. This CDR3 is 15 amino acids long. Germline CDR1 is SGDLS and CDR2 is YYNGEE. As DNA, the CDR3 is TGTGCCAGCAGCCCTTGGGCAACTAGCACAGATACGCAGTATTTT. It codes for CASSPWATSTDTQYF.

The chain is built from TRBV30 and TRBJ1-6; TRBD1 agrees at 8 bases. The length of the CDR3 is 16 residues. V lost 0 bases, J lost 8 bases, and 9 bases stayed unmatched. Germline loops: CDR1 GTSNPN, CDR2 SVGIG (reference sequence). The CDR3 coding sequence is TGTGCCTGGAGTGTAATTGGGGACAGGTCCGATTCACCCCTCCACTTT. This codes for CAWSVIGDRSDSPLHF.

CDR3 loop: CASSPRHIIDTQYF. The DNA of the CDR3 is TGTGCCAGCAGCCCCCGCCATATCATAGATACGCAGTATTTT. The gene calls are TRBV14 and TRBJ2-3; D gene unclear. The V gene's germline CDR1 is SGHDN and CDR2 FVKESK. Deletions cut 4 bases from V and 5 bases from J, with 13 bases between. CDR3 length: 14 residues.

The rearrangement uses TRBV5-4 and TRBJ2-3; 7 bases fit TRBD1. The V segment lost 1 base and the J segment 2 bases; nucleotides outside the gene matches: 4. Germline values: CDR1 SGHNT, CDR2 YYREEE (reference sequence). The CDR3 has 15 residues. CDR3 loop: CASSLPGTATDTQYF. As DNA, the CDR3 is TGTGCCAGCAGCTTGCCTGGGACAGCCACAGATACGCAGTATTTT.

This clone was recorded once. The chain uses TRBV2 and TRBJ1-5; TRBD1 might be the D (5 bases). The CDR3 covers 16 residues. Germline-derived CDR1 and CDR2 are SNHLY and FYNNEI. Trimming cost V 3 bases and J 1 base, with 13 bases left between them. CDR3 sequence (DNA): TGTGCCAGCAGTGATACAGCAGGGAGGAGCAATCAGCCCCAGCATTTT. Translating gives CASSDTAGRSNQPQHF.

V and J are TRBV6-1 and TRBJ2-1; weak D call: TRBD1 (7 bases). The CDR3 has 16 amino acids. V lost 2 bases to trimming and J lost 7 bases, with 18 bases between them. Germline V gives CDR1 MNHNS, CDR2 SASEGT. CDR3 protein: CASSEFGGSGQNEQFF. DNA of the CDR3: TGTGCCAGCAGTGAATTCGGGGGATCGGGACAGAATGAGCAGTTCTTC.

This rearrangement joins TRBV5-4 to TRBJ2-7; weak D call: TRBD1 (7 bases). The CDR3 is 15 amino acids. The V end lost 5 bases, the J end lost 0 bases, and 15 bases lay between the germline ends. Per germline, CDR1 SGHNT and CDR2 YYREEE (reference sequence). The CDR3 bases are TGTGCCAGCAGTCCTGGCGGGGACAGCTCCTACGAGCAGTACTTC. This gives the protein CASSPGGDSSYEQYF.

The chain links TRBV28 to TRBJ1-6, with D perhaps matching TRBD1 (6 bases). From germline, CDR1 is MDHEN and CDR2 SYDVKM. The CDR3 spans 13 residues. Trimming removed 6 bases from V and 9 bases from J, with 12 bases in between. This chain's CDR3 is CASRLGGASPLHF. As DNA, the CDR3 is TGTGCCAGCAGATTAGGGGGGGCTTCACCCCTCCACTTT.

CDR3 region: CASSQEQTQGYTF. The CDR3 DNA follows: TGTGCCAGCAGCCAAGAGCAGACCCAGGGCTACACCTTC. The J gene is TRBJ1-2, the V gene TRBV4-2; D not certain. The CDR3 is 13 amino acids. Germline V gives CDR1 LGHNA, CDR2 YNFKEQ. V lost 0 bases and J lost 8, with 10 bases in between.

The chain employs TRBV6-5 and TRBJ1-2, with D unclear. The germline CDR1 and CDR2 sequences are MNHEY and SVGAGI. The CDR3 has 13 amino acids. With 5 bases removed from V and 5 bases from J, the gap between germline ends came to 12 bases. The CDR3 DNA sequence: TGTGCCAGCAGTAGCTCGGGGTTGTATGGCTACACCTTC. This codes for CASSSSGLYGYTF.

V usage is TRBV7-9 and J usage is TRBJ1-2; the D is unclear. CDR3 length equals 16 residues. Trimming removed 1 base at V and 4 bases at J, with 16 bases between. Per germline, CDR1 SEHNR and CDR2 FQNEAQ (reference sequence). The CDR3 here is CASSLGLRQAPYGYTF. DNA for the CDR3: TGTGCCAGCAGCTTAGGTCTCAGGCAAGCGCCCTATGGCTACACCTTC.

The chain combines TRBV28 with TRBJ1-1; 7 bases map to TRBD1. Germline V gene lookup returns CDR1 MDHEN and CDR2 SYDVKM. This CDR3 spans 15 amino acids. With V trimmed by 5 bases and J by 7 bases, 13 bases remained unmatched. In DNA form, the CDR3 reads TGTGCCAGCAGTCCTCCTAAGGGGACAGTCATTGAAGCTTTCTTT. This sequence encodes CASSPPKGTVIEAFF.

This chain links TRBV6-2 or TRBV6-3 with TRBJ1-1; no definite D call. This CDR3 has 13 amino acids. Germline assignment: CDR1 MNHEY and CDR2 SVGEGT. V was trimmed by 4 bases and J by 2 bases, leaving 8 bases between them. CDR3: CASSSTDNTEAFF. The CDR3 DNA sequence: TGTGCCAGCAGTTCGACGGATAACACTGAAGCTTTCTTT.

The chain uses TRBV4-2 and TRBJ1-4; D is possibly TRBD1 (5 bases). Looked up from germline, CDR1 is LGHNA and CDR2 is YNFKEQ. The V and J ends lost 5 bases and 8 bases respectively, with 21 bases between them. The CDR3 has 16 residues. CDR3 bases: TGTGCCAGCAGCGGGGAAGGACGGATCGGGGACGAAAAACTGTTTTTT. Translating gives CASSGEGRIGDEKLFF.

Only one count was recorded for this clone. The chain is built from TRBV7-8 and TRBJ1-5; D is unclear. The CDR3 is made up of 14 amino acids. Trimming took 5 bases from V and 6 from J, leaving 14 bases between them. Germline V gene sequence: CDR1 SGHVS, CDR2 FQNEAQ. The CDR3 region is CASSRGEGGQPQHF. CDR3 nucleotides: TGTGCCAGCAGCCGCGGGGAGGGCGGTCAGCCCCAGCATTTT.

The CDR3 region is CASKLTEPGDTQYF. CDR3 sequence (DNA): TGTGCCAGCAAGCTGACAGAGCCGGGGGATACGCAGTATTTT. The chain employs TRBV28 and TRBJ2-3, with D perhaps assigned TRBD1 or TRBD2 (5 bases each). Germline assignment: CDR1 MDHEN and CDR2 SYDVKM. The CDR3 is made up of 14 amino acids. With 7 bases removed from V and 6 bases from J, the gap between germline ends came to 17 bases.

The CDR3 sequence: CASSEWARGSSYEQYF. The CDR3 DNA reads as TGTGCCAGCAGTGAATGGGCCAGAGGGAGCTCCTACGAGCAGTACTTC. This chain uses TRBV2 with TRBJ2-7, with a possible D match to TRBD2 (5 bases). The CDR3 contains 16 residues. V lost 2 bases, J lost 0 bases, and 14 bases lay in between. Per germline, CDR1 SNHLY and CDR2 FYNNEI.

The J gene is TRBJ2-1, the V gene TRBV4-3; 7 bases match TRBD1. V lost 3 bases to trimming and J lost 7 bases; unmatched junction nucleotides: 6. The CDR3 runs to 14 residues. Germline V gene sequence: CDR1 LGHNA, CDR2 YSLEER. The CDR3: CASSQSDRVNEQFF. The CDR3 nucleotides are TGCGCCAGCAGCCAGTCCGACAGGGTTAATGAGCAGTTCTTC.

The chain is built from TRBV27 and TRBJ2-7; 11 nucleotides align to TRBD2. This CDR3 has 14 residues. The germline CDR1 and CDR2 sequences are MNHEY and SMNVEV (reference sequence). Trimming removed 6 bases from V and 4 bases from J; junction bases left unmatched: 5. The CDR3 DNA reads TGTGCCAGCAGGAGACTAGCGGGATCGTACGAGCAGTACTTC. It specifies CASRRLAGSYEQYF.